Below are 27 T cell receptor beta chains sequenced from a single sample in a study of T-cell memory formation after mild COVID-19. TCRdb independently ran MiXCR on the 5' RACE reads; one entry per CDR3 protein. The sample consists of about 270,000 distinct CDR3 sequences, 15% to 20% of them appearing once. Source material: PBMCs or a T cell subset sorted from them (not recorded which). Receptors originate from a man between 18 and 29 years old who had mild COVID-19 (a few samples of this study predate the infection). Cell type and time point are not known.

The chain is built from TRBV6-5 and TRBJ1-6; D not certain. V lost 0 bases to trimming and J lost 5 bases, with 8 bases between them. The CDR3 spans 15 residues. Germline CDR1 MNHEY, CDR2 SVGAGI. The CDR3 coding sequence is TGTGCCAGCAGTTACTCAGGCAGTGATAATTCACCCCTCCACTTT. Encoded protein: CASSYSGSDNSPLHF.

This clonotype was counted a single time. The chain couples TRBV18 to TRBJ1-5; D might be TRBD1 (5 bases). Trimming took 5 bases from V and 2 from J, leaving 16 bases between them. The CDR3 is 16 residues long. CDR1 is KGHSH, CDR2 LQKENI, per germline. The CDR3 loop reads CASSKSVGGGNQPQHF. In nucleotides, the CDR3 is TGTGCCAGCTCAAAATCAGTGGGGGGAGGCAATCAGCCCCAGCATTTT.

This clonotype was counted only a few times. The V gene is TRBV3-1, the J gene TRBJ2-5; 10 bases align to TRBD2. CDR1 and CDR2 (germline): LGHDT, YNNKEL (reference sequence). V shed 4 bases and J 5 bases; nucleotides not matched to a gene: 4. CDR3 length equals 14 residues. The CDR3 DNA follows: TGTGCCAGCAGCCCCACTAGCGGGGCCGAGACCCAGTACTTC. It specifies CASSPTSGAETQYF.

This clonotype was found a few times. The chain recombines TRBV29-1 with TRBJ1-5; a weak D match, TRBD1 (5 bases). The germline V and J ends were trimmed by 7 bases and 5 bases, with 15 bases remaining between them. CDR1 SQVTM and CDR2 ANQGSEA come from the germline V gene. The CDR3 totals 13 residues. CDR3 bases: TGCAGCGGGGCTTCGGGACCGGATCAGCCCCAGCATTTT. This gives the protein CSGASGPDQPQHF. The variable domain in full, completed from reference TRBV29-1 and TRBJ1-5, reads SAVISQKPSRDICQRGTSLTIQCQVDSQVTMMFWYRQQPGQSLTLIATANQGSEATYESGFVIDKFPISRPNLTFSTLTVSNMSPEDSSIYLCSGASGPDQPQHFGDGTRLSIL.

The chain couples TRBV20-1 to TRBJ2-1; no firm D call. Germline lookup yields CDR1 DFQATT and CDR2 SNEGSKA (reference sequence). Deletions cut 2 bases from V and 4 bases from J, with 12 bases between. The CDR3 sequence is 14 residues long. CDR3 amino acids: CSARSKRDYNEQFF. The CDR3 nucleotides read TGCAGTGCTAGATCGAAAAGGGATTACAATGAGCAGTTCTTC.

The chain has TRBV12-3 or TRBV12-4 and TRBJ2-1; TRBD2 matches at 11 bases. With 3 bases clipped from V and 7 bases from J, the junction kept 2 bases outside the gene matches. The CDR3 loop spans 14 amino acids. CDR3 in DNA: TGTGCCAGCAGTTTTGCTAGCGGGAGGAATGAGCAGTTCTTC. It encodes CASSFASGRNEQFF.

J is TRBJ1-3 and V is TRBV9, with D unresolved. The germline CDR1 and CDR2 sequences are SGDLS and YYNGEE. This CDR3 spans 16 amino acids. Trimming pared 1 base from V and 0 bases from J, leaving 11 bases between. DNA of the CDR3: TGTGCCAGCAGCGTAACGTGGGGTACCTCTGGAAACACCATATATTTT. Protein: CASSVTWGTSGNTIYF.

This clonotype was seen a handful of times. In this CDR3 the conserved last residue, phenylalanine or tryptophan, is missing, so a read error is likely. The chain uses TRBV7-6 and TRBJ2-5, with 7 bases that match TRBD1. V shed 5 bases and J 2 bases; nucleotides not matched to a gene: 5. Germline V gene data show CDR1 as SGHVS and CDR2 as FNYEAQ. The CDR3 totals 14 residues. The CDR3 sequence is CASSAQGIQETQYL. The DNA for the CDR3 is TGTGCCAGCAGCGCACAGGGGATACAAGAGACCCAGTACTTA.

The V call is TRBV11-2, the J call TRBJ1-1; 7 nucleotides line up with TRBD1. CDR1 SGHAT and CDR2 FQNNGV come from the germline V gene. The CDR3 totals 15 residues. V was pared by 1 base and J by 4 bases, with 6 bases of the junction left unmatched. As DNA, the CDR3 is TGTGCCAGCAGCTTAGCACAGGGGAGAGGCACTGAAGCTTTCTTT. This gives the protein CASSLAQGRGTEAFF.

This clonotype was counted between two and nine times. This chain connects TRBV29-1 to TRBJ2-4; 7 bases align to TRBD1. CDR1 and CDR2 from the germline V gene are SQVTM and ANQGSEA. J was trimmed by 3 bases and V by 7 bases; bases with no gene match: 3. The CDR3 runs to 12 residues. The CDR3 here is CSGGTDKNIQYF. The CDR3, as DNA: TGCAGCGGGGGGACAGACAAAAACATTCAGTACTTC.

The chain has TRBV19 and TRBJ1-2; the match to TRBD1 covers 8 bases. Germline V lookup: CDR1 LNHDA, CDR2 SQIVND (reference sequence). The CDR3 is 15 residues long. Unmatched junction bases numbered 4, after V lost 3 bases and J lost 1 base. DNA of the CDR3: TGTGCCAGTAGTATCCTGGGACAGGATAACTATGGCTACACCTTC. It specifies CASSILGQDNYGYTF.

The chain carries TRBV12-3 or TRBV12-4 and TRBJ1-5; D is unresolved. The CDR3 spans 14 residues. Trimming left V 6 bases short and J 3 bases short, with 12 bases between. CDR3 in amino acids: CASRNGILNQPQHF. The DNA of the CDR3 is TGTGCCAGCAGAAACGGGATCCTCAATCAGCCCCAGCATTTT.

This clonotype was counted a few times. DNA of the CDR3: TGTGCCAGCAGCCAAGAGGTGTCTAGCGGGGGGGCCGTTGTAGCGTTGGATACGCAGTATTTT. Protein sequence: CASSQEVSSGGAVVALDTQYF. V is TRBV4-2 and J is TRBJ2-3, with TRBD2 matching over 12 bases. The CDR3 is made up of 21 amino acids. The junction had 19 bases not matched to a gene; V was cut back by 0 bases and J by 6 bases. Germline-derived CDR1 and CDR2 are LGHNA and YNFKEQ.

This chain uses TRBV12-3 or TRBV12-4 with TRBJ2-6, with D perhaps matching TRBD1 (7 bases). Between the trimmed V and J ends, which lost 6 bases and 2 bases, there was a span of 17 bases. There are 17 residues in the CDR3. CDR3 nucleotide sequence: TGTGCCAGCAGGAACACAGGGGAGGCGACTGGGGCCAACGTCCTGACTTTC. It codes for CASRNTGEATGANVLTF.

Written as DNA, the CDR3 is TGTGCCAGCAGCTTTCGGCGTGAAAAACTGTTTTTT. This encodes CASSFRREKLFF. V is TRBV7-2 and J is TRBJ1-4; D remains unclear. Germline CDR1 and CDR2: SGHTA and FQGNSA. Deletions cut 3 bases from V and 7 bases from J, with 6 bases between. The CDR3 spans 12 residues. The full variable domain, completed using reference TRBV7-2 and TRBJ1-4, is GAGVSQSPSNKVTEKGKDVELRCDPISGHTALYWYRQSLGQGLEFLIYFQGNSAPDKSGLPSDRFSAERTGGSVSTLTIQRTQQEDSAVYLCASSFRREKLFFGSGTQLSVL.

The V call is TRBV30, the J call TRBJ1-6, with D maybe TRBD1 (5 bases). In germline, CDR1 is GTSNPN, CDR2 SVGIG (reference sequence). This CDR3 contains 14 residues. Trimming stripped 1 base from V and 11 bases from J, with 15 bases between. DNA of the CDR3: TGTGCCTGGAGTGGGACGGGGCTTAGGGCACCCCTCCACTTT. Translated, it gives CAWSGTGLRAPLHF.

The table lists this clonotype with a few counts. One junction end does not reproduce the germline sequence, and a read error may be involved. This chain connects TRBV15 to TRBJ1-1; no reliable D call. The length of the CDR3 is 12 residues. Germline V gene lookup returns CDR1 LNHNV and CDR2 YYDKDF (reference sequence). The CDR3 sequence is CATSGEGTEAFF. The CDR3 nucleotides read TGTGCCACCAGCGGAGAGGGTACTGAAGCTTTCTTT.

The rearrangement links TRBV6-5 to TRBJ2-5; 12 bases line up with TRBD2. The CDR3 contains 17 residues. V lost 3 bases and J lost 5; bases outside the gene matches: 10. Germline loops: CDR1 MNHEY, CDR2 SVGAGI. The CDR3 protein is CASSYSSSGGAGETQYF. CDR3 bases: TGTGCCAGCAGTTATTCTTCTAGCGGGGGGGCCGGGGAGACCCAGTACTTC.

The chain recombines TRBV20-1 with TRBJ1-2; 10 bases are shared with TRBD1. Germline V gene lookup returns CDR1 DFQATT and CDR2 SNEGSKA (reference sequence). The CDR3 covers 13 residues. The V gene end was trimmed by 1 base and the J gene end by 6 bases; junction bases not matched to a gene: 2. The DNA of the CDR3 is TGCAGTGCTAGAGGACAGGGGGCGGATGGCTACACCTTC. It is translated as CSARGQGADGYTF.

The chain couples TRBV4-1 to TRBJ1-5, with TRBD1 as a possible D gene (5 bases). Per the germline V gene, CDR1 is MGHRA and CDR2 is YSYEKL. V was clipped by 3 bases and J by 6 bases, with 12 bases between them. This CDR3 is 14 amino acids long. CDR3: CASSQGPVSQPQHF. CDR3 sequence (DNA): TGCGCCAGCAGCCAGGGACCGGTAAGTCAGCCCCAGCATTTT.

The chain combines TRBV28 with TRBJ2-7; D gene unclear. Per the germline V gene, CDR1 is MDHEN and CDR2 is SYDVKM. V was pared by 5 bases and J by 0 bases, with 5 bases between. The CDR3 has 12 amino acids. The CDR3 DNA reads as TGTGCCAGCAGTACAGCCTCCTACGAGCAGTACGTC. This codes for CASSTASYEQYV.

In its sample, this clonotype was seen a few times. The CDR3: CAIGPVGGSSYNEQFF. CDR3 DNA: TGTGCCATCGGCCCCGTGGGCGGGAGCTCCTACAATGAGCAGTTCTTC. The chain is built from TRBV21-1 and TRBJ2-1; the tabulated D call, TRBD1, remains unverified against the DNA. TRBV21-1 is recorded as a pseudogene. The CDR3 extends over 16 amino acids.

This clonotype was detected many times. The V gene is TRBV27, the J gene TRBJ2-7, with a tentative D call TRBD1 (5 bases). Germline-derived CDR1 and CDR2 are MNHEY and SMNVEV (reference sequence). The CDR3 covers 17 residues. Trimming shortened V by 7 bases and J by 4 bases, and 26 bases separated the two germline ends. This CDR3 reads CASKGRVPRTLAYEQYF. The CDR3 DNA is TGTGCCAGCAAGGGCAGGGTCCCTCGTACCCTTGCTTACGAGCAGTACTTC.

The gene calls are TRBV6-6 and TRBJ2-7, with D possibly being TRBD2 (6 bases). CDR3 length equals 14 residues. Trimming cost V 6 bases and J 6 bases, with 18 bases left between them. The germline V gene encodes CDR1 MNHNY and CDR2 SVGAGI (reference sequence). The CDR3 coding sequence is TGTGCCAGCAGCCACGGAGGGACGCTAAGCGAGCAGTACTTC. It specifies CASSHGGTLSEQYF.

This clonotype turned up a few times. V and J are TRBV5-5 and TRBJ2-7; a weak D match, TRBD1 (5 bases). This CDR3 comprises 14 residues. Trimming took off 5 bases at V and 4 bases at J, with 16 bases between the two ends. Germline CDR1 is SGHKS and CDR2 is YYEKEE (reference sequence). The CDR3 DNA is TGTGCCAGCAGTCACGGACCAGGGCGATACGAGCAGTACGTC. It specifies CASSHGPGRYEQYV.

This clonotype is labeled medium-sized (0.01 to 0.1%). CDR3 sequence reads: CASSLAVGAYTGELFF. CDR3 coding DNA: TGCGCCAGCAGCTTGGCGGTTGGAGCCTACACCGGGGAGCTGTTTTTT. The chain joins TRBV5-1 to TRBJ2-2; D not resolved. Germline V gene data show CDR1 as SGHRS and CDR2 as YFSETQ. The CDR3 covers 16 residues. Trimming took off 0 bases at V and 3 bases at J, with 12 bases between the two ends.

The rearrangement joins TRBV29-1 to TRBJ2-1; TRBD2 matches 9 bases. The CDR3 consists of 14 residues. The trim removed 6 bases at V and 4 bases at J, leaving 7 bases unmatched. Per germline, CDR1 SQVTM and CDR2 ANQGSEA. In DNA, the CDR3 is TGCAGCGTAGTAGCGGGGGCCAAATACAATGAGCAGTTCTTC. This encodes CSVVAGAKYNEQFF.